This T cell receptor beta chain derives from a study of OX40 agonist ivuxolimab in advanced cancers. On the study more broadly: Earlier treatment with anti-PD-1, anti-PD-L1 or anti-CTLA-4 was permitted, and 35% to 40% had received some.

Generated by immunoSEQ multiplex PCR, the TCRdb table keeps only in-frame clones and is missing some. The table lists around 65,000 clones, 87% of them singletons. Study observations and caveats: Partial responders receiving 0.1-3.0 mg/kg showed among the lowest clonal expansion.

Concerning this clone itself: Its target is unknown.

Trimming took 7 bases from V and 6 from J, leaving 16 bases between them. CDR3 size: 13 residues. Germline-derived CDR1 and CDR2 are SGHDT and YYEEEE. Anyone with autoimmune disease history or systemic immunosuppression was excluded. The source is an adult with an advanced solid tumor such as melanoma, head and neck, liver or kidney cancer. The V and J genes are TRBV5-6 and TRBJ1-2, with D unclear. The specimen comprised CD4+ or CD8+ T cells sorted from blood, sampled in a trial of the OX40 agonist ivuxolimab. In DNA form, the CDR3 reads TGTGCCAGCGTGACGGCCTCGTTCCATGGCTACACCTTC. This encodes CASVTASFHGYTF.